Following are 27 T cell receptor beta chains from one sample sequenced in a study of blood T cell repertoires in COVID-19 (dated by TCRdb to 2018 to 2021). Receptors were amplified or captured by the immunoSEQ multiplex PCR assay. What TCRdb holds here is the immuneACCESS table cut down to in-frame rearrangements. Part of the clones is not present; checked against another copy, under half of the missing clones reflect an unresolved V gene, and the others are unexplained. A total of around 170,000 clones appear in this sample, about 85% of them only once. 10% to 15% of the sample goes to the ten largest clones. Sequencing was carried out using peripheral blood. These receptors all come from a man aged 65-85 years who had recovered from COVID-19.

The chain employs TRBV11-2 and TRBJ2-1; the match to TRBD2 covers 8 bases. Germline values: CDR1 SGHAT, CDR2 FQNNGV. The V gene end was trimmed by 6 bases and the J gene end by 3 bases; junction bases not matched to a gene: 10. The CDR3 has 16 amino acids. CDR3 loop: CASRSLAGRNYNEQFF. CDR3 coding DNA: TGTGCCAGCAGGTCCCTAGCGGGTAGGAACTACAATGAGCAGTTCTTC.

The chain employs TRBV18 and TRBJ1-5; D gene ambiguous. The V end lost 3 bases, the J end lost 7 bases, and 10 bases lay between the germline ends. Germline V lookup: CDR1 KGHSH, CDR2 LQKENI. CDR3 length: 13 residues. The CDR3: CASSPRGDQPQHF. The CDR3 DNA is TGTGCCAGCTCACCCCGAGGCGACCAGCCCCAGCATTTT.

V gene TRBV18 combines with J gene TRBJ2-1, with D possibly matching TRBD1 (6 bases). V lost 0 bases to trimming and J lost 6 bases, with 15 bases between them. Germline assignment: CDR1 KGHSH and CDR2 LQKENI. The CDR3 runs to 16 residues. The CDR3 loop is CASSPPTGIGANEQFF. The CDR3 DNA is TGTGCCAGCTCACCACCGACAGGAATTGGGGCCAATGAGCAGTTCTTC. The variable domain in full, completed from reference TRBV18 and TRBJ2-1, reads NAGVMQNPRHLVRRRGQEARLRCSPMKGHSHVYWYRQLPEEGLKFMVYLQKENIIDESGMPKERFSAEFPKEGPSILRIQQVVRGDSAAYFCASSPPTGIGANEQFFGPGTRLTVL.

V usage is TRBV3-1 (or the pseudogene TRBV3-2) and J usage is TRBJ1-1; 9 bases are a match to TRBD1. V dropped 3 bases and J dropped 7; count of bases not matched to a gene: 6. CDR3 length: 14 residues. The germline CDR1 and CDR2 sequences are LGHDT and YNNKEL (reference sequence). CDR3 nucleotide sequence: TGTGCCAGCAGCCAGATACAGGGGGCTGGTGAAGCTTTCTTT. Protein: CASSQIQGAGEAFF.

CDR3 DNA sequence: TGTGCCAGCTTAGGCAGGGGATCTAATGAAAAACTGTTTTTT. Translating it yields CASLGRGSNEKLFF. The gene calls are TRBV6-5 and TRBJ1-4; D perhaps matches TRBD1 (6 bases). V shed 8 bases and J shed 3 bases, with 13 bases lying between them. Germline V lookup: CDR1 MNHEY, CDR2 SVGAGI. The CDR3 runs 14 residues.

This sequence joins TRBV6-5 and TRBJ2-3, with 14 bases that match TRBD2. CDR1 MNHEY and CDR2 SVGAGI come from the germline V gene. The CDR3 has 16 residues. V was pared by 4 bases and J by 5 bases, with 5 bases of the junction left unmatched. CDR3 coding DNA: TGTGCCAGCAGTTCGACTAGCGGGAGGGCCAAAGATACGCAGTATTTT. Protein product: CASSSTSGRAKDTQYF.

The count of this clone is one. DNA of the CDR3: TGTGCCAGCTCACCTCGGGACAAGTACTACGAGCAGTACTTC. Encoded protein: CASSPRDKYYEQYF. The chain carries TRBV18 and TRBJ2-7, with D perhaps matching TRBD1 (6 bases). V lost 3 bases, J lost 3 bases, and 12 bases lay in between. The germline V gene has CDR1 KGHSH and CDR2 LQKENI. The CDR3 has 14 residues.

V gene TRBV6-2 or TRBV6-3 combines with J gene TRBJ1-2; 7 bases are a match to TRBD1. This CDR3 has 16 residues. The V gene's germline CDR1 is MNHEY and CDR2 SVGEGT. V lost 2 bases, J lost 2 bases, and 8 bases stayed unmatched. This CDR3 reads CASSYLRQGPNYGYTF. CDR3 DNA sequence: TGTGCCAGCAGTTACCTCCGACAGGGACCCAACTATGGCTACACCTTC.

The rearrangement uses TRBV19 and TRBJ1-2; possible D gene TRBD1, 6 bases. The CDR3 is 14 residues long. Trimming took off 7 bases at V and 4 bases at J, with 16 bases between the two ends. Germline V CDR1 and CDR2: LNHDA, SQIVND (reference sequence). For the CDR3, the DNA is TGTGCCAGTAACCCCGCGGGGGCCGGCTATGGCTACACCTTC. Translated: CASNPAGAGYGYTF.

The chain joins TRBV7-8 to TRBJ2-1, with 7 nucleotides matching TRBD1. CDR3 size: 15 residues. Trimming removed 2 bases from V and 2 bases from J; junction bases left unmatched: 3. Germline-derived CDR1 and CDR2 are SGHVS and FQNEAQ. The CDR3 region is CASSLMTGPYNEQFF. CDR3 in DNA: TGTGCCAGCAGCTTAATGACAGGGCCCTACAATGAGCAGTTCTTC.

With respect to this clone: A much larger clone lies a single base off, so this may be a read error. The chain recombines TRBV6-5 with TRBJ1-1; 7 bases are shared with TRBD1. The CDR3 consists of 12 residues. Losses at the gene ends were 6 bases for V and 3 bases for J; bases not matched to a gene: 1. Looked up from germline, CDR1 is MNHEY and CDR2 is SVGAGI. The CDR3 sequence is CASRTGYTEAFF. The CDR3 DNA reads TGTGCCAGCAGGACAGGGTACACTGAAGCTTTCTTT.

The chain has TRBV6-5 and TRBJ2-7; 7 bases are a match to TRBD2. The CDR3 length is 15 residues. Trimming removed 10 bases from V and 2 bases from J; junction bases left unmatched: 14. From germline, CDR1 is MNHEY and CDR2 SVGAGI. The DNA of the CDR3 is TGTGCCACCTGCCTTAGCGGGCAGCCAACCTACGAGCAGTACTTC. It translates to CATCLSGQPTYEQYF.

The genes are TRBV11-2 and TRBJ2-5; D is unclear. CDR3 length equals 14 residues. Trimming shortened V by 5 bases and J by 5 bases, and 15 bases separated the two germline ends. The germline V gene encodes CDR1 SGHAT and CDR2 FQNNGV. The CDR3 sequence is CASSQPGGPETQYF. The CDR3 DNA follows: TGTGCCAGCAGCCAGCCGGGTGGTCCGGAGACCCAGTACTTC.

This clone was seen a single time. V usage is TRBV20-1 and J usage is TRBJ1-4, with TRBD1 matching over 7 bases. CDR3 length: 15 residues. V gave up 3 bases and J gave up 11 bases; unmatched junction bases: 15. The germline V gene encodes CDR1 DFQATT and CDR2 SNEGSKA (reference sequence). CDR3 region: CSASGSGTAGGKLFF. CDR3 in DNA: TGCAGTGCTAGTGGGTCCGGGACAGCGGGGGGGAAACTGTTTTTT.

The V gene is TRBV4-2, the J gene TRBJ2-4; D ambiguous. Per germline, CDR1 LGHNA and CDR2 YNFKEQ. The CDR3 sequence is 15 residues long. Trimming pared 4 bases from V and 1 base from J, leaving 11 bases between. The CDR3 region has the DNA TGTGCCAGCAGCCCTGAGTCTTTTGCCAAAAACATTCAGTACTTC. Translating it yields CASSPESFAKNIQYF.

This clone was picked up one time. The rearrangement uses TRBV15 and TRBJ1-3, with unresolved D. This CDR3 region has 18 residues. Germline CDR1 is LNHNV and CDR2 is YYDKDF (reference sequence). V shed 0 bases and J shed 0 bases, with 15 bases lying between them. In nucleotides, the CDR3 is TGTGCCACCAGCAGAGAGGGCCGCGGGCCCCCCTCTGGAAACACCATATATTTT. Translated: CATSREGRGPPSGNTIYF.

The V call is TRBV24-1, the J call TRBJ2-3, with a tentative D call TRBD2 (5 bases). The CDR3 length is 16 residues. CDR1 and CDR2 from the germline V gene are KGHDR and SFDVKD. Trimming took 4 bases from V and 0 from J, leaving 13 bases between them. Here the CDR3 DNA reads TGTGCCACCAGTGACCCGGGGTATACTAGCACAGATACGCAGTATTTT. This encodes CATSDPGYTSTDTQYF.

The V gene is TRBV5-8, the J gene TRBJ2-1, with TRBD1 identical over 10 bases. With V trimmed by 2 bases and J by 8 bases, 7 bases remained unmatched. This CDR3 spans 15 amino acids. The germline V gene encodes CDR1 SGHTS and CDR2 YDEGEE. In nucleotides, the CDR3 is TGTGCCAGCAGCTTACCGGGACAGGGGCTGGATGAGCAGTTCTTC. Amino acids: CASSLPGQGLDEQFF.

The chain combines TRBV28 with TRBJ2-5; D is perhaps TRBD1 (7 bases). The germline V and J ends were trimmed by 3 bases and 1 base, with 9 bases remaining between them. CDR3 size: 14 residues. CDR1 MDHEN and CDR2 SYDVKM come from the germline V gene. CDR3 DNA sequence: TGTGCCAGCAGTTTTCAGGGGGGCCAAGAGACCCAGTACTTC. Translating it yields CASSFQGGQETQYF.

The chain employs TRBV23-1 and TRBJ2-7; D is possibly TRBD2 (6 bases). TRBV23-1 is designated an ORF whose function remains uncertain. V shed 9 bases and J shed 4 bases, with 28 bases lying between them. This CDR3 region has 17 residues. DNA of the CDR3: TGCGCCAGATCGCCCGGCGGGTCGAGGTGGGAGGTTTACGAGCAGTACTTC. It translates to CARSPGGSRWEVYEQYF.

The J gene is TRBJ1-2, the V gene TRBV6-5; D not resolved. Germline CDR1 reads MNHEY; CDR2 reads SVGAGI. The CDR3 has 12 residues. Trimming left V 7 bases short and J 8 bases short, with 14 bases between. DNA for the CDR3: TGTGCCAGCACTTCGGGAACTGGCGGCTACACCTTC. It codes for CASTSGTGGYTF.

CDR3 region: CASSLGQPNTEAFF. In nucleotides, the CDR3 is TGCGCCAGCAGCTTGGGACAGCCTAACACTGAAGCTTTCTTT. The V call is TRBV5-1, the J call TRBJ1-1; possible D gene TRBD1, 5 bases. V lost 0 bases, J lost 2 bases, and 8 bases lay in between. Per germline, CDR1 SGHRS and CDR2 YFSETQ. This CDR3 has 14 amino acids.

The CDR3 DNA follows: TGTGCCAGCAGCTTAGAGGTGGGAGGGCCGTACAATGAGCAGTTCTTC. Encoded protein: CASSLEVGGPYNEQFF. The gene calls are TRBV7-9 and TRBJ2-1; TRBD2 matches at 7 bases. J was trimmed by 4 bases and V by 1 base; bases with no gene match: 7. Germline assignment: CDR1 SEHNR and CDR2 FQNEAQ (reference sequence). The CDR3 sequence is 16 residues long.

The genes are TRBV9 and TRBJ2-1; a weak D match, TRBD1 (6 bases). CDR1 is SGDLS and CDR2 is YYNGEE in the germline V gene. The CDR3 length is 13 residues. Deletions cut 3 bases from V and 4 bases from J, with 8 bases between. Written as DNA, the CDR3 is TGTGCCAGCAGCGAGGACAGTTACAATGAGCAGTTCTTC. This gives the protein CASSEDSYNEQFF.

The gene calls are TRBV5-4 and TRBJ2-1, with 11 bases aligning to TRBD2. The junction had 7 bases not matched to a gene; V was cut back by 4 bases and J by 4 bases. CDR1 is SGHNT and CDR2 is YYREEE in the germline V gene (reference sequence). There are 16 residues in the CDR3. CDR3 amino acids: CASSLTSGSTYNEQFF. The CDR3 DNA follows: TGTGCCAGCAGCCTAACTAGCGGGAGCACTTACAATGAGCAGTTCTTC.

The V call is TRBV27, the J call TRBJ1-1; D is possibly TRBD1 (6 bases). CDR3 length equals 18 residues. Germline V gene data show CDR1 as MNHEY and CDR2 as SMNVEV (reference sequence). V dropped 8 bases and J dropped 4 bases, with 29 bases sitting between them. DNA of the CDR3: TGTGCCAGCGGACCTCTCGCCTTTCGCCAGGGGAGAAGCACTGAAGCTTTCTTT. The encoded protein is CASGPLAFRQGRSTEAFF.

The rearrangement uses TRBV20-1 and TRBJ2-3; 7 bases are a match to TRBD1. V was pared by 3 bases and J by 1 base, with 4 bases of the junction left unmatched. The CDR3 is 14 amino acids. The germline V gene has CDR1 DFQATT and CDR2 SNEGSKA (reference sequence). CDR3 amino acids: CSASGQGGTDTQYF. CDR3 nucleotides: TGCAGTGCTAGTGGGCAGGGGGGCACAGATACGCAGTATTTT.